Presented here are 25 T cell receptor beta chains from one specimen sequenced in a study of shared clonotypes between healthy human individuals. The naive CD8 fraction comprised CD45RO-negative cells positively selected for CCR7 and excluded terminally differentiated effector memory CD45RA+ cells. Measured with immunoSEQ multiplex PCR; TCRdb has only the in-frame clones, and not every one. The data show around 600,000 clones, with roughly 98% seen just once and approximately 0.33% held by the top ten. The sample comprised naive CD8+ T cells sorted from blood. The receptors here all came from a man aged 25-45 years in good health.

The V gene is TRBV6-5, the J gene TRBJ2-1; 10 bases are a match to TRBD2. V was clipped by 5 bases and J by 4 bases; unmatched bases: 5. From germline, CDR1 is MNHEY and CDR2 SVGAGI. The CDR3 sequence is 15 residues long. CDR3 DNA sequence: TGTGCCAGCAGTCTAGCGGGAGCCGTGTACAATGAGCAGTTCTTC. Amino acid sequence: CASSLAGAVYNEQFF.

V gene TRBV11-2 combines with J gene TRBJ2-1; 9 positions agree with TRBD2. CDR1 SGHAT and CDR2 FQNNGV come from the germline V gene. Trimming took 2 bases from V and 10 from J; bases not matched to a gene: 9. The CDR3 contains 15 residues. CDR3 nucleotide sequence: TGTGCCAGCAGCTTAAGGACTAGCGCCATAGGGGAGCAGTTCTTC. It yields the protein CASSLRTSAIGEQFF.

CDR3 nucleotide sequence: TGTGCCACCAGCAGTAGGAAGGACCCTCTTCCCGAGCAGTACTTC. Translating it yields CATSSRKDPLPEQYF. This sequence joins TRBV15 and TRBJ2-7; no reliable D call. V dropped 3 bases and J dropped 6 bases, with 18 bases sitting between them. This CDR3 region has 15 residues. Germline CDR1 LNHNV, CDR2 YYDKDF (reference sequence).

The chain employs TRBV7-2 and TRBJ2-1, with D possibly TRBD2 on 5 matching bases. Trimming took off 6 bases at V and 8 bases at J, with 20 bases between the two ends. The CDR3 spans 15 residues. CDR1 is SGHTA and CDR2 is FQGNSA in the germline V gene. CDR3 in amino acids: CASRSPGGPEYEQFF. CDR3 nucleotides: TGTGCCAGCAGGTCCCCCGGCGGGCCGGAATATGAGCAGTTCTTC. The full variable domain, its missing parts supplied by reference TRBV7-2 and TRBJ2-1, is GAGVSQSPSNKVTEKGKDVELRCDPISGHTALYWYRQSLGQGLEFLIYFQGNSAPDKSGLPSDRFSAERTGGSVSTLTIQRTQQEDSAVYLCASRSPGGPEYEQFFGPGTRLTVL.

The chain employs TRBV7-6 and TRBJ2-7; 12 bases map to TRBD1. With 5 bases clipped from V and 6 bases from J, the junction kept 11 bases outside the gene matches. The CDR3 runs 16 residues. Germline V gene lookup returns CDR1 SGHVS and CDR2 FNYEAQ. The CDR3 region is CASSGTGTGGFAEQYF. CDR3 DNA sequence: TGTGCCAGCAGCGGAACCGGGACAGGGGGCTTTGCCGAGCAGTACTTC.

CDR3 in DNA: TGCAGCGTTGGCTACAGAGAGACCCAGTACTTC. It translates to CSVGYRETQYF. V and J are TRBV29-1 and TRBJ2-5; D gene unclear. The CDR3 is 11 amino acids. Deletions cut 4 bases from V and 4 bases from J, with 7 bases between. In germline, CDR1 is SQVTM, CDR2 ANQGSEA.

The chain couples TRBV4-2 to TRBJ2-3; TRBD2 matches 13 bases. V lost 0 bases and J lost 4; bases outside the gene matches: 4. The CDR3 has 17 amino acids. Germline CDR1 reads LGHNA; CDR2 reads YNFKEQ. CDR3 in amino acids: CASSQELAGGPADTQYF. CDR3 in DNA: TGTGCCAGCAGCCAAGAACTAGCGGGAGGGCCGGCAGATACGCAGTATTTT.

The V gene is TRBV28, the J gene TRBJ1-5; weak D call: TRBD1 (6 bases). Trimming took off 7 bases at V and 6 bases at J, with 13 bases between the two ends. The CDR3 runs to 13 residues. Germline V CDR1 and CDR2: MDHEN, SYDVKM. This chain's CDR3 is CASTPRGAQPQHF. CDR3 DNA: TGTGCCAGCACTCCACGGGGGGCTCAGCCCCAGCATTTT.

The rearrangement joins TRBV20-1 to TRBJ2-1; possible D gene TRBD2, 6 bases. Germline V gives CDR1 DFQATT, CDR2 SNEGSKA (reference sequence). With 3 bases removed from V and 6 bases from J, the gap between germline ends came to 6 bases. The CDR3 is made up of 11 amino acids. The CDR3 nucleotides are TGCAGTGCTAGCGGGGGCAATGAGCAGTTCTTC. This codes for CSASGGNEQFF.

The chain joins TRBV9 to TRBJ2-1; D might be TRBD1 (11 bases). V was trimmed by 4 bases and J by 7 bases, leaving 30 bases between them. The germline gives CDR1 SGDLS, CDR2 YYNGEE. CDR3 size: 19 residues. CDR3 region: CASSLARDRGGLALNEQFF. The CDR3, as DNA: TGTGCCAGCAGCCTTGCTCGGGACAGGGGGGGACTAGCGCTAAATGAGCAGTTCTTC.

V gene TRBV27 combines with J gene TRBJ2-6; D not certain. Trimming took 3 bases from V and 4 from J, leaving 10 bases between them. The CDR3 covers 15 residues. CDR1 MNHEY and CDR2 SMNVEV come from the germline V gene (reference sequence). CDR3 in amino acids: CASSLVNAGANVLTF. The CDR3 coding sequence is TGTGCCAGCAGTTTGGTGAATGCCGGGGCCAACGTCCTGACTTTC.

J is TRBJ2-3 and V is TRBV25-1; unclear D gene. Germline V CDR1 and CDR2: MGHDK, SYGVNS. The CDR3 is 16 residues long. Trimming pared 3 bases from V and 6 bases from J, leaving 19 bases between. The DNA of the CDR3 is TGTGCCAGCAGTGAGGGTGTTGGACCCACGGTGGATACGCAGTATTTT. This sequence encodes CASSEGVGPTVDTQYF.

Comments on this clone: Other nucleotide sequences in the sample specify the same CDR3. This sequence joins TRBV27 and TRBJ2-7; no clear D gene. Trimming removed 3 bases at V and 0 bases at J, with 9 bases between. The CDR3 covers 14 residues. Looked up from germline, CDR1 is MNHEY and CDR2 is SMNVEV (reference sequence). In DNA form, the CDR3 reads TGTGCCAGCAGTTTGGGTCGCAGCTCCTACGAGCAGTACTTC. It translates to CASSLGRSSYEQYF.

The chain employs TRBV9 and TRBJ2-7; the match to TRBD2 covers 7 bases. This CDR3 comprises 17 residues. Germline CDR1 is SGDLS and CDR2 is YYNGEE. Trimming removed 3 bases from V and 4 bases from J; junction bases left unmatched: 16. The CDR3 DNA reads TGTGCCAGCAGCGGGTTTGGTTCTAGCGGAGCCACGTACGAGCAGTACTTC. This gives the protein CASSGFGSSGATYEQYF.

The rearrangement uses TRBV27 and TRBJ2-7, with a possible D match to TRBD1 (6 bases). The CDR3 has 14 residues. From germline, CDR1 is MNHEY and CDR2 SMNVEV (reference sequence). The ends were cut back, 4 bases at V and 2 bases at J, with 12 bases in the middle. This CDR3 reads CASSSTTGAYEQYF. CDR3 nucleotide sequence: TGTGCCAGCAGTTCCACGACAGGAGCCTACGAGCAGTACTTC.

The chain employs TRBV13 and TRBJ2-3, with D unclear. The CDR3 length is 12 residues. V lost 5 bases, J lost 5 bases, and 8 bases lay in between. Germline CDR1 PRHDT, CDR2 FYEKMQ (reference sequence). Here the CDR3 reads CASSDDLDTQYF. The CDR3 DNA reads TGTGCCAGCAGCGATGACTTAGATACGCAGTATTTT.

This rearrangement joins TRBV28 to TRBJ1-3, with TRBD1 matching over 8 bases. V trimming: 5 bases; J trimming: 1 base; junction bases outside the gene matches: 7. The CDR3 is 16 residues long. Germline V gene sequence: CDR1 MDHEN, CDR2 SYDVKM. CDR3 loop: CASSPPGGQSGNTIYF. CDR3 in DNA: TGTGCCAGCAGTCCCCCAGGGGGCCAGTCTGGAAACACCATATATTTT.

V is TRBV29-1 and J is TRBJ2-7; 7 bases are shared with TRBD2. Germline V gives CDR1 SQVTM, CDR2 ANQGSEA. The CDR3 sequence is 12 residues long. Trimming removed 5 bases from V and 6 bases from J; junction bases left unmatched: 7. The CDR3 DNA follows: TGCAGCGTTTTGGCGGGAGCGTTCGAGCAGTACTTC. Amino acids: CSVLAGAFEQYF.

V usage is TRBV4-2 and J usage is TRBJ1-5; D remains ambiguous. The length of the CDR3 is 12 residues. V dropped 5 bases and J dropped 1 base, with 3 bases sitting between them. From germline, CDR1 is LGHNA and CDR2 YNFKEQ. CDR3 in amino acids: CASSESNQPQHF. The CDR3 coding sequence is TGTGCCAGCAGCGAGAGCAATCAGCCCCAGCATTTT.

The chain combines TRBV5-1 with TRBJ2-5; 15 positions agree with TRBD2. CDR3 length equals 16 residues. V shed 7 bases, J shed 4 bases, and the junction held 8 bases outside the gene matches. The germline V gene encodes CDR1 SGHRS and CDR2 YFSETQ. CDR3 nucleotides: TGCGCCAGCGTCGAGGGACTAGCGGGAGGTGGAGAGACCCAGTACTTC. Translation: CASVEGLAGGGETQYF.

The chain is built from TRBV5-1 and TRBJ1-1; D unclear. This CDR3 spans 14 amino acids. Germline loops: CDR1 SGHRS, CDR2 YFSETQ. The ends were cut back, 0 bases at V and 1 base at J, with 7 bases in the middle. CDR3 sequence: CASSLEQWNTEAFF. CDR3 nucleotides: TGCGCCAGCAGCTTGGAACAGTGGAACACTGAAGCTTTCTTT.

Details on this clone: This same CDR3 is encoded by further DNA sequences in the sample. The CDR3 is CSVVGLPNEQFF. The DNA for the CDR3 is TGCAGCGTGGTGGGACTCCCCAATGAGCAGTTCTTC. This chain uses TRBV29-1 with TRBJ2-1; D perhaps matches TRBD2 (6 bases). Trimming shortened V by 6 bases and J by 6 bases, and 12 bases separated the two germline ends. The CDR3 spans 12 residues. The germline CDR1 and CDR2 sequences are SQVTM and ANQGSEA.

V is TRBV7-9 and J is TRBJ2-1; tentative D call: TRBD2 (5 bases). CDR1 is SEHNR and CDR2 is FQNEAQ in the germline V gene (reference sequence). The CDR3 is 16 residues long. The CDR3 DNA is TGTGCTACAATAGCCCCCCCACTAGAATCCTACAATGAGCAGTTCTTC. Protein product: CATIAPPLESYNEQFF.

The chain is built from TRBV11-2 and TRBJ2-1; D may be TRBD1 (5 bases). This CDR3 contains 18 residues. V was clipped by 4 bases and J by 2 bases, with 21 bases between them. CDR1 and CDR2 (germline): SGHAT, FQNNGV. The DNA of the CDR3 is TGTGCCAGCAGCTCCCCGAACCCCGAGACAGCTGCCTACAATGAGCAGTTCTTC. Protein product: CASSSPNPETAAYNEQFF.

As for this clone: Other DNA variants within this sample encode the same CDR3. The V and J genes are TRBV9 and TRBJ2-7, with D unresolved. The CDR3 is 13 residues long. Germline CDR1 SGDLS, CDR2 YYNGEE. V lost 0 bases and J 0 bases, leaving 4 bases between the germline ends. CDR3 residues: CASSVGSSYEQYF. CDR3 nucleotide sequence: TGTGCCAGCAGCGTAGGGAGCTCCTACGAGCAGTACTTC.